This T cell receptor beta chain was captured in a study of T cell responses to AZD1222 COVID-19 vaccine. Sequencing used immunoSEQ multiplex PCR; TCRdb keeps in-frame clones, though not all of them. The sample lists some 150,000 clones; roughly nine tenths were seen once. The CDR3 covers 14 residues. Germline values: CDR1 SGHTA, CDR2 FQGTGA. After removal of 2 bases from V and 4 bases from J, the junction contained 4 bases not matched to a gene. The clonotype comes from an adult who received the AZD1222 COVID-19 vaccine. Specimen: peripheral blood, collected 28 days after the second AZD1222 dose. The J gene is TRBJ1-1, the V gene TRBV7-3, with TRBD1 matching over 7 bases. CDR3 sequence reads: CASSLHAGGTEAFF. In DNA form, the CDR3 reads TGTGCCAGCAGCTTACATGCAGGGGGCACTGAAGCTTTCTTT.